Below are 4 T cell receptor beta chains sequenced from a single sample in a study of CD8 T cells in ankylosing spondylitis (TCRdb year 2017). The library came from 5' RACE. For sequencing, an Illumina HiSeq 2500 was employed. TCRdb reworked the public reads: Q25 trimming with fastp, MiXCR clone assembly, productive beta chains retained. Identical CDR3 protein sequences are pooled into one entry, listed with their most common genes and DNA. The sample contains hundreds of thousands of distinct CDR3 sequences, about an eighth of them found a single time. The ten largest clones take up under 0.6% of the sample. These TCRs' antigens remain unknown. Study-wide conclusions, independent of this receptor: Blood from ankylosing spondylitis patients appeared to be characterized by a TCR beta motif made up of under ten highly homologous amino acid variants.

What was sequenced was blood, either unsorted or a sorted T cell fraction (not recorded which). The receptors come from a male donor with ankylosing spondylitis.

This clonotype has only a few counts. This chain links TRBV5-1 with TRBJ2-6; D remains ambiguous. This CDR3 contains 16 residues. Trimming shortened V by 4 bases and J by 0 bases, and 11 bases separated the two germline ends. From germline, CDR1 is SGHRS and CDR2 YFSETQ. Written as DNA, the CDR3 is TGCGCCAGCAGCCGAGATGAGTCCTCTGGGGCCAACGTCCTGACTTTC. Protein product: CASSRDESSGANVLTF. The variable domain in full, with the rest retrieved from reference TRBV5-1 and TRBJ2-6, is KAGVTQTPRYLIKTRGQQVTLSCSPISGHRSVSWYQQTPGQGLQFLFEYFSETQRNKGNFPGRFSGRQFSNSRSEMNVSTLELGDSALYLCASSRDESSGANVLTFGAGSRLTVL.

In its sample, this clonotype was seen a few times. The genes are TRBV7-2 and TRBJ2-4; 10 nucleotides agree with TRBD2. This CDR3 is built from 18 residues. Germline V gene sequence: CDR1 SGHTA, CDR2 FQGNSA. The junction had 7 bases not matched to a gene; V was cut back by 2 bases and J by 0 bases. This CDR3 reads CASSLSGGARGAKNIQYF. CDR3 bases: TGTGCCAGCAGCTTAAGCGGGGGGGCCCGGGGAGCCAAAAACATTCAGTACTTC.

This clonotype showed up many times. The chain recombines TRBV5-6 with TRBJ2-7; D gene unclear. Germline V CDR1 and CDR2: SGHDT, YYEEEE. This CDR3 has 16 amino acids. V was pared by 0 bases and J by 2 bases, with 15 bases between. The CDR3 sequence is CASSLVGAHPTYEQYF. The CDR3 DNA reads TGTGCCAGCAGCTTGGTGGGTGCGCACCCAACCTACGAGCAGTACTTC.

There are a few counts of this clonotype. The chain joins TRBV6-1 to TRBJ1-2; tentative D call: TRBD1 (6 bases). The CDR3 extends over 15 amino acids. Looked up from germline, CDR1 is MNHNS and CDR2 is SASEGT. V was trimmed by 1 base and J by 2 bases, leaving 11 bases between them. The CDR3 DNA is TGTGCCAGCAGTGAAGGGACAGCGATGAACTATGGCTACACCTTC. This codes for CASSEGTAMNYGYTF.